The T cell receptor (beta chain) under discussion was sequenced for a study of blood T cell repertoires in COVID-19. At the level of the study: Samples taken during acute and convalescent COVID-19 were collected in the United States, Italy and Spain. The cDNA or gDNA used as material had been derived from T cells, B-cell-depleted T cells, or PBMCs.

Per the original data handling: Reference gene primer amplification gave nucleated cell count estimates. TCRdb's copy holds only in-frame clones and misses some; the assay was immunoSEQ multiplex PCR. V and J calls plus clone size are reproduced from that table; the DNA served to infer D and trimming. The data show under 200,000 clones, approximately 79% seen once. This clone was observed a handful of times. The CDR3 totals 14 residues. Germline CDR1 and CDR2: MNHNS and SASEGT. Deletions cut 2 bases from V and 8 bases from J, with 15 bases between. The V gene is TRBV6-1, the J gene TRBJ1-2, with D maybe TRBD1 (5 bases). The clonotype originates from an elderly woman with acute or convalescent COVID-19. Sequenced: peripheral blood. The CDR3: CASSESVGPQGYTF. Here the CDR3 DNA reads TGTGCCAGCAGTGAATCCGTGGGGCCCCAGGGCTACACCTTC.